The present T cell receptor (beta chain) was sequenced within a study of cytomegalovirus exposure and HLA in healthy donors. Germline V gene data show CDR1 as LNHDA and CDR2 as SQIVND (reference sequence). The V end lost 3 bases, the J end lost 3 bases, and 15 bases lay between the germline ends. This CDR3 has 15 residues. Separate from the approximately 700-subject first cohort was the approximately 130-subject validation cohort, to which the donors belonged. Details on this clone: Its antigen is not identified.

The study, taken as a whole, reports: Altogether, some 160 TCR beta chains were recorded as cytomegalovirus-associated. Clusters of TCRs from the first cohort tended to co-occur in the roughly 120 validation repertoires (as a later analysis found). Diagnosis of cytomegalovirus status made by the classifier reportedly showed high specificity and sensitivity.

Assay used: immunoSEQ multiplex PCR; TCRdb lists only in-frame clones, some missing. This table has more than 150,000 clones, 88% appearing once. This clonotype originated in a man younger than 30 in good health and CMV-seronegative. The sequencing sample was made of PBMCs. The V gene is TRBV19, the J gene TRBJ2-7; D is unresolved. CDR3 region: CASSILMARNYEQYF. For the CDR3, the DNA is TGTGCCAGTAGTATCCTCATGGCTAGGAACTACGAGCAGTACTTC.